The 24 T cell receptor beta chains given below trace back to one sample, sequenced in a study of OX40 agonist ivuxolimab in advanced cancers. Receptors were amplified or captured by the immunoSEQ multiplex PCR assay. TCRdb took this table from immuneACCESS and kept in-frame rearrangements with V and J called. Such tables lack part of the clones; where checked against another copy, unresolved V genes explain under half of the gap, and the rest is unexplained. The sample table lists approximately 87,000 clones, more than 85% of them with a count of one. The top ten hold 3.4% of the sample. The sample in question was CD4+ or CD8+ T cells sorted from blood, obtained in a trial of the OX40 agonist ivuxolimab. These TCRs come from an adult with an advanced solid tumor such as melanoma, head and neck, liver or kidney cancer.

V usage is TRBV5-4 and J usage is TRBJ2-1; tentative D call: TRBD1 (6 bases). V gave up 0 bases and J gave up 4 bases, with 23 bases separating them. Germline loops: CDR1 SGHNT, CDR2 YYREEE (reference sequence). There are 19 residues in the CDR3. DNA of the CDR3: TGTGCCAGCAGCTTGGGGGCTACAGGGCCCCGGCATGTTTACAATGAGCAGTTCTTC. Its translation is CASSLGATGPRHVYNEQFF.

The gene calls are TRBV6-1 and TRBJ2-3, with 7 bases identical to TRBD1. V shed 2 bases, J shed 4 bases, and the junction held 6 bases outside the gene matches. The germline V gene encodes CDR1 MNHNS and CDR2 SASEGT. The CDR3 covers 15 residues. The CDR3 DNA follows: TGTGCCAGCAGTGAATTGACAGGGAGCGCAGATACGCAGTATTTT. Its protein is CASSELTGSADTQYF.

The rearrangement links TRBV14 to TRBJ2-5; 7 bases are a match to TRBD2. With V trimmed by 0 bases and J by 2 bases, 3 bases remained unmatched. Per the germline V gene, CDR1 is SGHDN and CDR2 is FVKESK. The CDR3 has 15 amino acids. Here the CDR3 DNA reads TGTGCCAGCAGCCAAGACAGCGGGATACAAGAGACCCAGTACTTC. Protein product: CASSQDSGIQETQYF.

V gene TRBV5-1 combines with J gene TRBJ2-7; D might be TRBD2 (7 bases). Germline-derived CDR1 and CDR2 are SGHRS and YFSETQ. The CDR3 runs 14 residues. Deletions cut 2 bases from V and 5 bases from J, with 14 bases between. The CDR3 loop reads CASSFRGGPDEQYF. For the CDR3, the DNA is TGCGCCAGCAGCTTTAGGGGGGGCCCCGACGAGCAGTACTTC.

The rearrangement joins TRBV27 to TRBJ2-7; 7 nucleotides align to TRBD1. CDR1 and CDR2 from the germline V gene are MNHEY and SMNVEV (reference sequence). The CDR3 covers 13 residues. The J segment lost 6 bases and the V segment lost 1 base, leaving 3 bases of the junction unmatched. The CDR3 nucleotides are TGTGCCAGCAGTTTATATGACAGGGCCGAGCAGTACTTC. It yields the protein CASSLYDRAEQYF.

CDR3 loop: CASSLGRSGGTDTQYF. CDR3 DNA sequence: TGTGCCAGCAGTCTAGGGAGGTCTGGAGGCACAGATACGCAGTATTTT. The rearrangement links TRBV28 to TRBJ2-3, with a possible D match to TRBD2 (6 bases). V gave up 5 bases and J gave up 1 base, with 16 bases separating them. Germline V gene lookup returns CDR1 MDHEN and CDR2 SYDVKM. The CDR3 runs 16 residues. Full variable domain (missing parts from reference TRBV28 and TRBJ2-3): DVKVTQSSRYLVKRTGEKVFLECVQDMDHENMFWYRQDPGLGLRLIYFSYDVKMKEKGDIPEGYSVSREKKERFSLILESASTNQTSMYLCASSLGRSGGTDTQYFGPGTRLTVL.

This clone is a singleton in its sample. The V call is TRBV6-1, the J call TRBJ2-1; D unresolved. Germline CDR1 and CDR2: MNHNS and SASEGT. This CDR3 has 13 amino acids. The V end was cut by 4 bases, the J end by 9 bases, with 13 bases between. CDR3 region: CASSGRLDGEQFF. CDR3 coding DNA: TGTGCCAGCAGTGGACGCCTTGACGGTGAGCAGTTCTTC.

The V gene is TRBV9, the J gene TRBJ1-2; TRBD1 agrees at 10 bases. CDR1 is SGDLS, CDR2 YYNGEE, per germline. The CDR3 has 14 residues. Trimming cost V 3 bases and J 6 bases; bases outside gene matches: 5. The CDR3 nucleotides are TGTGCCAGCAGCGCGGGACAGGGGTTTAATGGCTACACCTTC. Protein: CASSAGQGFNGYTF.

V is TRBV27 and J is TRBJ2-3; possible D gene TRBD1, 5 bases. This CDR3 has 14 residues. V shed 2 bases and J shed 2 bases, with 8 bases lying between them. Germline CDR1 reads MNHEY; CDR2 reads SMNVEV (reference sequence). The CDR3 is CASSLTGYTDTQYF. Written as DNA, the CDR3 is TGTGCCAGCAGTTTAACAGGATACACAGATACGCAGTATTTT.

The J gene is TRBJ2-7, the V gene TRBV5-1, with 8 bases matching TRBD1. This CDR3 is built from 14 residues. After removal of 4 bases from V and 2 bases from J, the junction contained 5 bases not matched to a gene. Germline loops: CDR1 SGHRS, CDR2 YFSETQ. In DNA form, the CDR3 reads TGCGCCAGCAGCACGGACAGGGAAACCTACGAGCAGTACTTC. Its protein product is CASSTDRETYEQYF. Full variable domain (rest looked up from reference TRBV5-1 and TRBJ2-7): KAGVTQTPRYLIKTRGQQVTLSCSPISGHRSVSWYQQTPGQGLQFLFEYFSETQRNKGNFPGRFSGRQFSNSRSEMNVSTLELGDSALYLCASSTDRETYEQYFGPGTRLTVT.

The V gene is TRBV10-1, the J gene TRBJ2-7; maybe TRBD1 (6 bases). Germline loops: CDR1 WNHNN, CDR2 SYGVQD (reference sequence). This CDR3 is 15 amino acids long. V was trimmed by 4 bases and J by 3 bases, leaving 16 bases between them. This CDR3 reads CASSVATGRDYEQYF. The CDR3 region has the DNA TGCGCCAGCAGTGTGGCCACAGGGAGAGACTACGAGCAGTACTTC.

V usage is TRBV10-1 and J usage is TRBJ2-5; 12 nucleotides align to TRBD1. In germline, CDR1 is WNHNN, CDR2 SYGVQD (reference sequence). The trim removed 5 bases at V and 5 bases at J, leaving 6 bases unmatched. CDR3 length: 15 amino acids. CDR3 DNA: TGCGCCAGCAGTATGGGGACAGGGGGCGCGGAGACCCAGTACTTC. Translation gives CASSMGTGGAETQYF.

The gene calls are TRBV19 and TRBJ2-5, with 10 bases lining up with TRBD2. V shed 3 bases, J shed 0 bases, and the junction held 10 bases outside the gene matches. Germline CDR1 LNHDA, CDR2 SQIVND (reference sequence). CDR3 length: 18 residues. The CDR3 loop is CASSIKLAGATYQETQYF. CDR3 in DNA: TGTGCCAGTAGTATTAAGCTAGCGGGGGCTACGTACCAAGAGACCCAGTACTTC.

The CDR3 DNA follows: TGTGCCAGCAGTGAGGGTATAAGACCCGCGAACACCGGGGAGCTGTTTTTT. It encodes CASSEGIRPANTGELFF. The chain links TRBV25-1 to TRBJ2-2; D gene ambiguous. CDR1 is MGHDK and CDR2 is SYGVNS in the germline V gene. This CDR3 comprises 17 residues. V was clipped by 3 bases and J by 0 bases, with 14 bases between them.

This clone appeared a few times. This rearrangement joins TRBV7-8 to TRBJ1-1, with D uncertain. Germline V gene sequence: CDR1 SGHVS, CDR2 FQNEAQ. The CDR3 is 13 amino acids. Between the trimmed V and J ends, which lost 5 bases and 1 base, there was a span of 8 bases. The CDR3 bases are TGTGCCAGCAGCCTACACGGGAACACTGAAGCTTTCTTT. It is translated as CASSLHGNTEAFF.

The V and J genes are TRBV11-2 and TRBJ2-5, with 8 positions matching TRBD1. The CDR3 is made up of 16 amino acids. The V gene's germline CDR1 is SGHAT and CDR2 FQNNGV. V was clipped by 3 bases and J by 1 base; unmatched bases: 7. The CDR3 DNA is TGTGCCAGCAGCTTTTGGGACAGGCAGCTCCAAGAGACCCAGTACTTC. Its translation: CASSFWDRQLQETQYF.

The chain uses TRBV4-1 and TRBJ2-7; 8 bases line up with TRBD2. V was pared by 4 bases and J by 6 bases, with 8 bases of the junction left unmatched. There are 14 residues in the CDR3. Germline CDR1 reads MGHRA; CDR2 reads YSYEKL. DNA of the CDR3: TGCGCCAGCAGCCCCTCGGGAGGGCCGGGCGAGCAGTACTTC. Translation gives CASSPSGGPGEQYF.

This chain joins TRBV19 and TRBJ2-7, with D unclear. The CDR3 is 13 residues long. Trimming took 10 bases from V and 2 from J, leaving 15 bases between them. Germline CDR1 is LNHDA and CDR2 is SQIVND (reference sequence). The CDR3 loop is CATALDVTYEQYF. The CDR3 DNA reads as TGTGCCACCGCGTTGGACGTCACCTACGAGCAGTACTTC.

CDR3 nucleotides: TGTGCCAGCAGCTTAGGGAGGGTGGAGGGGACCTATAATTCACCCCTCCACTTT. Translation: CASSLGRVEGTYNSPLHF. V and J are TRBV7-8 and TRBJ1-6; maybe TRBD1 (5 bases). Looked up from germline, CDR1 is SGHVS and CDR2 is FQNEAQ. The ends were cut back, 1 base at V and 2 bases at J, with 15 bases in the middle. CDR3 length: 18 amino acids. Supplemented by reference TRBV7-8 and TRBJ1-6, the full variable domain reads GAGVSQSPRYKVAKRGQDVALRCDPISGHVSLFWYQQALGQGPEFLTYFQNEAQLDKSGLPSDRFFAERPEGSVSTLKIQRTQQEDSAVYLCASSLGRVEGTYNSPLHFGNGTRLTVT.

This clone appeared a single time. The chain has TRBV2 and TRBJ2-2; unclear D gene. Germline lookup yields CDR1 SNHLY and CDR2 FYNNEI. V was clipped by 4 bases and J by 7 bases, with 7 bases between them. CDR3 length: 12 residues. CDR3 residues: CASSVSVGELFF. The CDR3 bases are TGTGCCAGCAGTGTTAGTGTCGGGGAGCTGTTTTTT. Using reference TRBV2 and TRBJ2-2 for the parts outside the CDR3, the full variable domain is EPEVTQTPSHQVTQMGQEVILRCVPISNHLYFYWYRQILGQKVEFLVSFYNNEISEKSEIFDDQFSVERPDGSNFTLKIRSTKLEDSAMYFCASSVSVGELFFGEGSRLTVL.

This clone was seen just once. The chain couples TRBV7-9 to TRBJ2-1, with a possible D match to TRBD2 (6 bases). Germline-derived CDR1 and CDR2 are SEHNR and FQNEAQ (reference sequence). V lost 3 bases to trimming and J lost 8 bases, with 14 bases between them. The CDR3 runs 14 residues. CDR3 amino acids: CASSFGRPLDEQFF. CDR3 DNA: TGTGCCAGCAGCTTCGGGAGACCCCTCGATGAGCAGTTCTTC.

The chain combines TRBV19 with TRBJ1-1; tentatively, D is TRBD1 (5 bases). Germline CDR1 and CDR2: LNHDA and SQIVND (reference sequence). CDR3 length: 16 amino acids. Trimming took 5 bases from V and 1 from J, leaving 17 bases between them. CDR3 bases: TGTGCCAGTAGTCCCCGGGACGGGTCTCCGAACACTGAAGCTTTCTTT. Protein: CASSPRDGSPNTEAFF.

CDR3 coding DNA: TGTGCCAGTAGTATTTGGCAGGGGAAGGGCGAGCAGTACTTC. As protein: CASSIWQGKGEQYF. The rearrangement links TRBV19 to TRBJ2-7, with D possibly TRBD1 on 6 matching bases. The CDR3 consists of 14 residues. Germline CDR1 reads LNHDA; CDR2 reads SQIVND (reference sequence). Between the trimmed V and J ends, which lost 3 bases and 6 bases, there was a span of 15 bases.

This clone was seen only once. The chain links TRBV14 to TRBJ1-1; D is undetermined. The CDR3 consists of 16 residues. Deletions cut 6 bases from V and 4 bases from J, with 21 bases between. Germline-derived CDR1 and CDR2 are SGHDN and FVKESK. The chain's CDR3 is CASSPEAGSLSTEAFF. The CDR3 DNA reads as TGTGCCAGCAGTCCCGAAGCGGGTAGTTTATCCACTGAAGCTTTCTTT.